These T cell receptor beta chains were read from a single sample in a study of blood T cell repertoires in COVID-19. Repertoires were generated with immunoSEQ multiplex PCR, while TCRdb's copy carries only in-frame clones and drops some. The profile shows some 50,000 clones, 68% of them singletons. The sequenced sample consisted of peripheral blood. The source of these receptors is a woman in her seventies with acute or convalescent COVID-19. CDR3s include the opening cysteine and the closing phenylalanine or tryptophan. The D gene is left open where the match is weak. Size values are once, few and many counts, or a class for expanded clones, and some rows have none.

clone size: few; J gene: TRBJ1-5; V gene: TRBV29-1; D gene: .; CDR3 DNA: TGCAGCGCACAGGGATCTAGGCCGGATCAGCCCCAGCATTTT; CDR3 protein: CSAQGSRPDQPQHF
clone size: .; J gene: TRBJ2-7; V gene: TRBV5-5; D gene: TRBD1; CDR3 DNA: TGTGCCAGCAGCACTCACAGGGGGACCGAGCAGTACTTC; CDR3 protein: CASSTHRGTEQYF
clone size: .; J gene: TRBJ2-5; V gene: TRBV25-1; D gene: TRBD1; CDR3 DNA: TGTGCCACCGGACAGGGGATGAACCCAGAGACCCAGTACTTC; CDR3 protein: CATGQGMNPETQYF
clone size: .; J gene: TRBJ1-1; V gene: TRBV3-1/TRBV3-2; D gene: TRBD1; CDR3 DNA: TGTGCCAGCAGCCCCCTGACAGGGTACGTCACTGAAGCTTTCTTT; CDR3 protein: CASSPLTGYVTEAFF
clone size: .; J gene: TRBJ2-5; V gene: TRBV29-1; D gene: .; CDR3 DNA: TGCAGCGTTGAAGAACCCGAGGAGACCCAGTACTTC; CDR3 protein: CSVEEPEETQYF
clone size: once; J gene: TRBJ1-2; V gene: TRBV29-1; D gene: TRBD1; CDR3 DNA: TGCAGCGTCGTTCCGGGACAGGGTAATGGCTACACCTTC; CDR3 protein: CSVVPGQGNGYTF
clone size: few; J gene: TRBJ1-5; V gene: TRBV10-3; D gene: TRBD1; CDR3 DNA: TGTGCCATCAGTCCCGACAGGGGCAATCAGCCCCAGCATTTT; CDR3 protein: CAISPDRGNQPQHF
clone size: .; J gene: TRBJ2-1; V gene: TRBV7-3; D gene: TRBD1; CDR3 DNA: TGTGCCAGCAGCTTAATCGGGACAGGGTCTACTGAGCAGTTCTTC; CDR3 protein: CASSLIGTGSTEQFF
clone size: .; J gene: TRBJ2-1; V gene: TRBV30; D gene: .; CDR3 DNA: TGTGCCTGGAGTATGAGGGAGTTGGGCGGTGAGCAGTTCTTC; CDR3 protein: CAWSMRELGGEQFF
clone size: once; J gene: TRBJ2-2; V gene: TRBV5-1; D gene: TRBD1; CDR3 DNA: TGCGCCAGCAGCTTGGTAGGGACAGGGGACACCGGGGAGCTGTTTTTT; CDR3 protein: CASSLVGTGDTGELFF
clone size: .; J gene: TRBJ2-1; V gene: TRBV7-3; D gene: .; CDR3 DNA: TGTGCCAGCAGCTTAACACCCCCAGGGGGGATGAATGAGCAGTTCTTC; CDR3 protein: CASSLTPPGGMNEQFF
clone size: .; J gene: TRBJ1-6; V gene: TRBV28; D gene: TRBD1; CDR3 DNA: TGTGCCAGCAGTTCCCGCGACAGGGAAAGCTCCTATAATTCACCCCTCCACTTT; CDR3 protein: CASSSRDRESSYNSPLHF
clone size: .; J gene: TRBJ1-3; V gene: TRBV5-4; D gene: TRBD1; CDR3 DNA: TGTGCCAGCAGCTTGTTCGGACAGGGTTTAGACACCATATATTTT; CDR3 protein: CASSLFGQGLDTIYF
clone size: few; J gene: TRBJ2-5; V gene: TRBV6-1; D gene: .; CDR3 DNA: TGTGCCAGCAGTGAGACAGGCCCGCGCAAGGGGACCCAGTACTTC; CDR3 protein: CASSETGPRKGTQYF
clone size: few; J gene: TRBJ1-1; V gene: TRBV11-1; D gene: .; CDR3 DNA: TGTGCCAGCAGCAAGGACAGCGACACTGAAGCTTTCTTT; CDR3 protein: CASSKDSDTEAFF
clone size: once; J gene: TRBJ2-7; V gene: TRBV19; D gene: .; CDR3 DNA: TGTGCCAGTAGTAGGATCGGGACTTCTAGGAGCTCCTACGAGCAGTACTTC; CDR3 protein: CASSRIGTSRSSYEQYF
clone size: .; J gene: TRBJ1-5; V gene: TRBV2; D gene: .; CDR3 DNA: TGTGCCAGCAGTCTCGGACAGCCCAATCAGCCCCAGCATTTT; CDR3 protein: CASSLGQPNQPQHF
clone size: .; J gene: TRBJ1-3; V gene: TRBV19; D gene: TRBD1; CDR3 DNA: TGTGCCAGTAGTTCGTCTCCGGGACAGCGCTCTGGAAACACCATATATTTT; CDR3 protein: CASSSSPGQRSGNTIYF
clone size: .; J gene: TRBJ2-1; V gene: TRBV21-1; D gene: .; CDR3 DNA: TGTGCCAGCAGCAACCGGGACAGGGGAATTAATGAGCAGTTCTTC; CDR3 protein: CASSNRDRGINEQFF
clone size: few; J gene: TRBJ2-7; V gene: TRBV27; D gene: .; CDR3 DNA: TGTGCCAGCAGTCCGCGACAGGGAGGCTCCTACGAGCAGTACTTC; CDR3 protein: CASSPRQGGSYEQYF
clone size: .; J gene: TRBJ2-1; V gene: TRBV7-9; D gene: .; CDR3 DNA: TGTGCCAGCAGCCCCCGCGGACGGGGGGCGATCAATGAGCAGTTCTTC; CDR3 protein: CASSPRGRGAINEQFF
clone size: once; J gene: TRBJ2-7; V gene: TRBV9; D gene: TRBD2; CDR3 DNA: TGTGCCAGCAGCGAACTCGCGGCGGGAGATGGAGAGCAGTACTTC; CDR3 protein: CASSELAAGDGEQYF
clone size: .; J gene: TRBJ2-3; V gene: TRBV7-9; D gene: .; CDR3 DNA: TGTGCCAGCAGCTTAGCGGGGGGGGCCTTCGGAGATACGCAGTATTTT; CDR3 protein: CASSLAGGAFGDTQYF
clone size: .; J gene: TRBJ2-5; V gene: TRBV11-2; D gene: TRBD2; CDR3 DNA: TGTGCCAGCAGCTTAGATCCCGGGACTAGCGGGGTGAACTTC; CDR3 protein: CASSLDPGTSGVNF
clone size: once; J gene: TRBJ1-2; V gene: TRBV5-4; D gene: TRBD1; CDR3 DNA: TGTGCCAGCAGCACGATGGACAGGGGAGACTATGGCTACACCTTC; CDR3 protein: CASSTMDRGDYGYTF
clone size: .; J gene: TRBJ2-2; V gene: TRBV5-4; D gene: .; CDR3 DNA: TGTGCCAGCAGCCCACGGGGGGCGGTGGGTGCCGGGGAGCTGTTTTTT; CDR3 protein: CASSPRGAVGAGELFF
clone size: .; J gene: TRBJ1-2; V gene: TRBV6-5; D gene: TRBD1; CDR3 DNA: TGTGCCAGCAGTTACGACAGGGTTCCTAACTATGGCTACACCTTC; CDR3 protein: CASSYDRVPNYGYTF
clone size: few; J gene: TRBJ1-2; V gene: TRBV5-6; D gene: .; CDR3 DNA: TGTGCCAGCAGCTTGTCCCCGGGGGACCCGAGGGACTATGGCTACACCTTC; CDR3 protein: CASSLSPGDPRDYGYTF